Following are 32 T cell receptor beta chains from one sample sequenced in a study of T-cell memory formation after mild COVID-19. Each CDR3 protein gets one entry after TCRdb re-called the 5' RACE reads with MiXCR. The sample has approximately 46,000 distinct CDR3 sequences, about 6.8% seen once; the top ten hold about 0.8%. Sequencing used PBMCs or a T cell subset sorted from them (not recorded which). These receptors were obtained from an adult who had mild COVID-19 (a few samples of this study predate the infection). Cell type and time point are not known.

This chain joins TRBV7-8 and TRBJ1-1; D gene ambiguous. The V and J ends lost 5 bases and 8 bases respectively, with 9 bases between them. The CDR3 spans 11 residues. Germline V CDR1 and CDR2: SGHVS, FQNEAQ. Here the CDR3 reads CASSQIEEAFF. CDR3 coding DNA: TGTGCCAGCAGCCAGATTGAGGAAGCTTTCTTT.

This chain uses TRBV30 with TRBJ2-7; D is uncertain. CDR1 is GTSNPN, CDR2 SVGIG, per germline (reference sequence). V shed 1 base and J shed 4 bases, with 5 bases lying between them. The CDR3 contains 11 residues. Here the CDR3 DNA reads TGTGCCTGGAGTGGCCAGTACGAGCAGTACTTC. Amino acid sequence: CAWSGQYEQYF.

The rearrangement links TRBV28 to TRBJ1-5; D may be TRBD1 (5 bases). This CDR3 contains 16 residues. Germline values: CDR1 MDHEN, CDR2 SYDVKM. The V end was cut by 3 bases, the J end by 6 bases, with 18 bases between. CDR3 DNA: TGTGCCAGCAGTTTCCTGGGGGTTGGGGGTACTCAGCCCCAGCATTTT. This sequence encodes CASSFLGVGGTQPQHF.

The sample holds a few counts of this clonotype. The chain couples TRBV6-2 or TRBV6-3 to TRBJ2-2, with TRBD2 matching over 9 bases. CDR3 length equals 14 residues. The ends lost 6 bases at V and 4 bases at J; junction bases unmatched: 3. Germline-derived CDR1 and CDR2 are MNHEY and SVGEGT. The DNA of the CDR3 is TGTGCCAGCAGCCCGGGACTAGCCACCGGGGAGCTGTTTTTT. This codes for CASSPGLATGELFF.

This clonotype was observed a few times. The chain has TRBV3-1 and TRBJ2-3, with D maybe TRBD2 (5 bases). The CDR3 extends over 16 amino acids. The V gene lost 2 bases and the J gene lost 1 base, with 13 bases spanning the gap. Per germline, CDR1 LGHDT and CDR2 YNNKEL (reference sequence). The CDR3 sequence: CASSQTGYLGTDTQYF. DNA of the CDR3: TGTGCCAGCAGCCAAACGGGATACTTAGGCACAGATACGCAGTATTTT.

The sample holds a few counts of this clonotype. In DNA form, the CDR3 reads TGCGCCAGCAGCTTGGCGGGACAGGGGCGGGCTTTCTTT. It is translated as CASSLAGQGRAFF. The chain recombines TRBV5-1 with TRBJ1-1; the match to TRBD1 covers 10 bases. The CDR3 length is 13 residues. Trimming removed 0 bases from V and 11 bases from J; junction bases left unmatched: 4. Germline loops: CDR1 SGHRS, CDR2 YFSETQ.

V usage is TRBV20-1 and J usage is TRBJ2-3, with D perhaps TRBD2 (6 bases). Between the trimmed V and J ends, which lost 5 bases and 1 base, there was a span of 16 bases. The CDR3 totals 15 residues. Germline V gene data show CDR1 as DFQATT and CDR2 as SNEGSKA (reference sequence). The CDR3 nucleotides are TGCAGTGCTTTACGGAGGGGTCAGGGCACAGATACGCAGTATTTT. Protein product: CSALRRGQGTDTQYF.

This clonotype was seen many times. J is TRBJ2-7 and V is TRBV12-3 or TRBV12-4; 8 bases are a match to TRBD1. The junction had 8 bases not matched to a gene; V was cut back by 3 bases and J by 4 bases. This CDR3 has 15 amino acids. CDR3 in amino acids: CASSLRPGGGYEQYF. The CDR3 DNA reads as TGTGCCAGCAGTTTGAGACCAGGGGGCGGGTACGAGCAGTACTTC.

This clonotype was observed at least ten times. CDR3 in amino acids: CASRLTGTGHYGYTF. CDR3 nucleotide sequence: TGTGCCAGCAGGCTAACCGGGACGGGCCACTATGGCTACACCTTC. The rearrangement uses TRBV7-9 and TRBJ1-2; a weak D match, TRBD1 (5 bases). The germline V gene has CDR1 SEHNR and CDR2 FQNEAQ (reference sequence). The CDR3 contains 15 residues. V gave up 6 bases and J gave up 3 bases, with 17 bases separating them.

The gene calls are TRBV7-9 and TRBJ1-2; D possibly corresponds to TRBD1 (5 bases). The CDR3 sequence is 16 residues long. Looked up from germline, CDR1 is SEHNR and CDR2 is FQNEAQ (reference sequence). The V and J ends lost 5 bases and 1 base respectively, with 17 bases between them. The CDR3 here is CASSTPGTGDNYGYTF. The CDR3 DNA reads as TGTGCCAGCAGCACCCCGGGTACAGGAGATAACTATGGCTACACCTTC.

The chain links TRBV7-2 to TRBJ1-5; maybe TRBD1 (6 bases). Per the germline V gene, CDR1 is SGHTA and CDR2 is FQGNSA. Trimming stripped 3 bases from V and 0 bases from J, with 12 bases between. This CDR3 has 16 residues. For the CDR3, the DNA is TGTGCCAGCAGCTTCGCAGGACAGTTTAGCAATCAGCCCCAGCATTTT. This sequence encodes CASSFAGQFSNQPQHF.

This clonotype was detected ten times or more. The rearrangement joins TRBV28 to TRBJ2-2; no reliable D call. Germline V gene data show CDR1 as MDHEN and CDR2 as SYDVKM. The V end lost 2 bases, the J end lost 6 bases, and 13 bases lay between the germline ends. This CDR3 has 15 residues. CDR3 coding DNA: TGTGCCAGCAGTTTAGGGTCCCTTTCGTCCGGGGAGCTGTTTTTT. This sequence encodes CASSLGSLSSGELFF.

This clonotype has only a few counts. This chain joins TRBV6-1 and TRBJ2-1, with D possibly TRBD1 on 5 matching bases. Germline loops: CDR1 MNHNS, CDR2 SASEGT. This CDR3 has 15 amino acids. V lost 4 bases and J 8 bases, leaving 18 bases between the germline ends. This CDR3 reads CASSVVWGSVHEQFF. The CDR3 DNA follows: TGTGCCAGCAGTGTCGTCTGGGGCTCTGTCCATGAGCAGTTCTTC.

This clonotype was picked up many times. V usage is TRBV5-8 and J usage is TRBJ2-5; TRBD2 matches 8 bases. CDR1 SGHTS and CDR2 YDEGEE come from the germline V gene. The CDR3 runs 16 residues. V was clipped by 4 bases and J by 2 bases; unmatched bases: 10. CDR3 DNA sequence: TGTGCCAGCAGCCCCCGGGCGGGGGGCCTTCAAGAGACCCAGTACTTC. This encodes CASSPRAGGLQETQYF. Full variable domain (missing parts from reference TRBV5-8 and TRBJ2-5): EAGVTQSPTHLIKTRGQQATLRCSPISGHTSVYWYQQALGLGLQFLLWYDEGEERNRGNFPPRFSGRQFPNYSSELNVNALELEDSALYLCASSPRAGGLQETQYFGPGTRLLVL.

There are many counts of this clonotype. V gene TRBV6-2 or TRBV6-3 combines with J gene TRBJ2-1; 7 bases line up with TRBD2. This CDR3 region has 15 residues. Germline CDR1 is MNHEY and CDR2 is SVGEGT. Trimming at V came to 6 bases and at J to 1 base, leaving 6 bases not matched to a gene. The CDR3 is CASREPGRSYNEQFF. The CDR3 bases are TGTGCCAGCAGAGAGCCCGGGAGGTCCTACAATGAGCAGTTCTTC.

This clonotype was picked up many times. V is TRBV7-2 and J is TRBJ2-3; D remains ambiguous. The CDR3 is 12 amino acids. Between the trimmed V and J ends, which lost 1 base and 6 bases, there was a span of 5 bases. Germline V CDR1 and CDR2: SGHTA, FQGNSA. The CDR3 DNA sequence: TGTGCCAGCAGCTTAGAGGGTGATACGCAGTATTTT. This translates into CASSLEGDTQYF.

This clonotype occurred many times. The rearrangement uses TRBV29-1 and TRBJ1-5; no firm D call. V was shortened by 4 bases and J by 6 bases, with 13 bases between the two germline ends. There are 13 residues in the CDR3. Germline V lookup: CDR1 SQVTM, CDR2 ANQGSEA. CDR3 nucleotides: TGCAGCGTTGGGGTAGGGCTTTTTCAGCCCCAGCATTTT. This sequence encodes CSVGVGLFQPQHF.

This clonotype was seen repeatedly, ten times or more. This chain links TRBV7-2 with TRBJ1-3, with 9 bases fitting TRBD1. V trimming: 3 bases; J trimming: 4 bases; junction bases outside the gene matches: 4. Germline V gives CDR1 SGHTA, CDR2 FQGNSA. The CDR3 length is 15 residues. This CDR3 is CASSFGTGKGNTIYF. DNA for the CDR3: TGTGCCAGCAGCTTTGGGACAGGGAAGGGAAACACCATATATTTT.

This clonotype was seen ten or more times. This chain joins TRBV7-9 and TRBJ2-1; D not certain. Trimming took 5 bases from V and 4 from J, leaving 9 bases between them. Germline CDR1 SEHNR, CDR2 FQNEAQ (reference sequence). The CDR3 consists of 13 residues. CDR3 DNA sequence: TGTGCCAGCAGCCTTCCCGCGTACAATGAGCAGTTCTTC. Translation: CASSLPAYNEQFF.

This clonotype has only a few counts. The rearrangement joins TRBV6-5 to TRBJ2-6; maybe TRBD2 (5 bases). Deletions cut 5 bases from V and 3 bases from J, with 14 bases between. Germline CDR1 reads MNHEY; CDR2 reads SVGAGI. The CDR3 loop spans 16 amino acids. The CDR3 is CASSKFVGIGANVLTF. In DNA, the CDR3 is TGTGCCAGCAGTAAATTCGTCGGGATTGGGGCCAACGTCCTGACTTTC.

In this sample, this clonotype turned up many times. The chain has TRBV7-3 and TRBJ2-3; 10 bases agree with TRBD2. CDR1 and CDR2 (germline): SGHTA, FQGTGA. Trimming cost V 2 bases and J 3 bases; bases outside gene matches: 2. The CDR3 spans 15 residues. The chain's CDR3 is CASSLLGLATDTQYF. CDR3 in DNA: TGTGCCAGCAGCTTATTGGGACTAGCGACAGATACGCAGTATTTT.

This clonotype has only a few counts. The chain couples TRBV6-6 to TRBJ1-2; tentative D call: TRBD1 (6 bases). This CDR3 spans 16 amino acids. Germline CDR1 and CDR2: MNHNY and SVGAGI (reference sequence). V lost 5 bases, J lost 0 bases, and 16 bases lay in between. This chain's CDR3 is CASSDRDKGTNYGYTF. The CDR3 DNA reads TGTGCCAGCAGTGACCGGGACAAAGGGACTAACTATGGCTACACCTTC.

Here the CDR3 reads CASSLIGVRDSGSNTEAFF. The DNA of the CDR3 is TGTGCCAGCAGCTTAATAGGTGTGAGGGACAGCGGATCTAACACTGAAGCTTTCTTT. The rearrangement links TRBV7-9 to TRBJ1-1; 7 bases are shared with TRBD1. The CDR3 contains 19 residues. Losses at the gene ends were 2 bases for V and 2 bases for J; bases not matched to a gene: 17. Per the germline V gene, CDR1 is SEHNR and CDR2 is FQNEAQ (reference sequence). The entire variable domain, with the rest obtained from reference TRBV7-9 and TRBJ1-1, is as follows: DTGVSQNPRHKITKRGQNVTFRCDPISEHNRLYWYRQTLGQGPEFLTYFQNEAQLEKSRLLSDRFSAERPKGSFSTLEIQRTEQGDSAMYLCASSLIGVRDSGSNTEAFFGQGTRLTVV.

This clonotype was counted at least ten times. The V call is TRBV6-5, the J call TRBJ1-5; perhaps TRBD1 as D (5 bases). There are 14 residues in the CDR3. The V gene lost 1 base and the J gene lost 7 bases, with 11 bases spanning the gap. CDR1 and CDR2 from the germline V gene are MNHEY and SVGAGI. The CDR3 region has the DNA TGTGCCAGCAGTTACTACCAGGGCGGACAGCCCCAGCATTTT. As protein: CASSYYQGGQPQHF.

This chain joins TRBV2 and TRBJ2-7; 7 bases agree with TRBD1. Per the germline V gene, CDR1 is SNHLY and CDR2 is FYNNEI. The CDR3 totals 15 residues. V was pared by 8 bases and J by 5 bases, with 15 bases of the junction left unmatched. CDR3 loop: CASPSVKGAVNEQYF. CDR3 bases: TGTGCCAGCCCCAGTGTGAAGGGGGCGGTAAACGAGCAGTACTTC.

This clonotype was detected ten times or more. The V call is TRBV4-1, the J call TRBJ2-5, with D possibly matching TRBD2 (5 bases). V dropped 5 bases and J dropped 1 base, with 11 bases sitting between them. CDR1 and CDR2 from the germline V gene are MGHRA and YSYEKL. CDR3 size: 14 residues. The CDR3: CASSWRTIQETQYF. CDR3 bases: TGCGCCAGCAGCTGGAGGACCATCCAAGAGACCCAGTACTTC.

V is TRBV20-1 and J is TRBJ2-5; D perhaps matches TRBD1 (6 bases). Trimming removed 6 bases from V and 7 bases from J, with 30 bases in between. The CDR3 is 17 residues long. Germline V gene sequence: CDR1 DFQATT, CDR2 SNEGSKA (reference sequence). CDR3 sequence (DNA): TGCAGTGCCAAAGGGGGTGGGGGCCCCAGTGCGGTGGGGACCCAGTACTTC. Amino acids: CSAKGGGGPSAVGTQYF.

At least ten counts were recorded for this clonotype. J is TRBJ2-7 and V is TRBV6-2 or TRBV6-3; D gene unclear. Per germline, CDR1 MNHEY and CDR2 SVGEGT. CDR3 length: 14 amino acids. Trimming took 2 bases from V and 3 from J, leaving 11 bases between them. The CDR3 DNA is TGTGCCAGCAGTTACCCCAGTTCCAACTACGAGCAGTACTTC. It yields the protein CASSYPSSNYEQYF.

This clonotype was seen a few times. J is TRBJ2-3 and V is TRBV21-1; TRBD2 is taken as the D call from the table, unchecked against the DNA. TRBV21-1 counts as a pseudogene. CDR3 size: 17 residues. The CDR3 loop reads CASSKEPPSGFADTQYF. The CDR3 DNA reads TGTGCCAGCAGCAAAGAGCCCCCTAGCGGGTTCGCAGATACGCAGTATTTT.

The V gene is TRBV27, the J gene TRBJ1-1, with D possibly TRBD1 on 5 matching bases. Germline loops: CDR1 MNHEY, CDR2 SMNVEV (reference sequence). The CDR3 is 14 residues long. Trimming shortened V by 3 bases and J by 0 bases, and 8 bases separated the two germline ends. The DNA of the CDR3 is TGTGCCAGCAGTTTTGGGGGTATGAACACTGAAGCTTTCTTT. Its protein is CASSFGGMNTEAFF.

In this sample, this clonotype turned up many times. The chain uses TRBV20-1 and TRBJ2-3; 12 nucleotides line up with TRBD2. The CDR3 sequence is 18 residues long. The J segment lost 3 bases and the V segment lost 2 bases, leaving 12 bases of the junction unmatched. Germline V gene lookup returns CDR1 DFQATT and CDR2 SNEGSKA (reference sequence). The CDR3 is CSARPPSGRAGITDTQYF. For the CDR3, the DNA is TGCAGTGCTAGACCCCCTAGCGGGAGGGCGGGGATAACAGATACGCAGTATTTT.

There are many counts of this clonotype. V gene TRBV18 combines with J gene TRBJ1-5; D unclear. Between the trimmed V and J ends, which lost 3 bases and 7 bases, there was a span of 10 bases. This CDR3 comprises 13 residues. Germline V gene data show CDR1 as KGHSH and CDR2 as LQKENI. The CDR3 sequence: CASSPQAGQPQHF. Written as DNA, the CDR3 is TGTGCCAGCTCACCCCAGGCGGGACAGCCCCAGCATTTT.